These T cell receptor beta chains were read from a single sample in a study of blood T cell repertoires in COVID-19. Using immunoSEQ multiplex PCR, the repertoire was profiled, and TCRdb retains in-frame clones only, with some absent. The data hold about 200,000 clones, with about 84% observed a single time. Sequenced material: PBMCs or T cells enriched from blood (not recorded which). The origin of the receptors is a woman in her thirties or forties with acute COVID-19. The CDR3 runs from the conserved cysteine through the conserved F or W. D genes are given only for firm matches. Clone sizes are given selectively: once, few, many, or a class where the clone is expanded.

once | TRBJ2-1 | TRBV3-1/TRBV3-2 | TRBD2 | CASSQDRLAGYNEQFF | TGTGCCAGCAGCCAAGATCGTCTAGCGGGGTACAATGAGCAGTTCTTC
. | TRBJ1-1 | TRBV18 | . | CASSPLPGFSDTEAFF | TGTGCCAGCTCACCCCTTCCGGGGTTTAGTGACACTGAAGCTTTCTTT
. | TRBJ2-3 | TRBV6-2/TRBV6-3 | . | CASSRPTLGGTDTQYF | TGTGCCAGCAGCCGCCCGACTTTAGGGGGCACAGATACGCAGTATTTT
. | TRBJ2-3 | TRBV7-9 | . | CASSQNLARNTDTQYF | TGTGCCAGCAGCCAAAATCTAGCGCGTAACACAGATACGCAGTATTTT
. | TRBJ2-3 | TRBV16 | TRBD2 | CASSNTSVRCSDTQYF | TGTGCCAGCAGTAATACTAGCGTGAGATGTTCAGATACGCAGTATTTT
. | TRBJ1-2 | TRBV6-1 | . | CASSEYLTGNYGYTF | TGTGCCAGCAGTGAATACTTGACGGGGAACTATGGCTACACCTTC
. | TRBJ2-7 | TRBV9 | . | CASSDGLGPYEQYF | TGTGCCAGCAGCGACGGTCTAGGTCCCTACGAGCAGTACTTC
. | TRBJ2-1 | TRBV28 | TRBD2 | CASTGGRNEQFF | TGTGCCAGCACCGGCGGGAGAAATGAGCAGTTCTTC
. | TRBJ1-2 | TRBV18 | . | CASSPTGSRDSGYTF | TGTGCCAGCTCACCCACCGGGAGCAGGGACTCTGGCTACACCTTC
. | TRBJ2-1 | TRBV7-9 | . | CASRSTGVDNEQFF | TGTGCCAGCAGAAGTACCGGGGTCGACAATGAGCAGTTCTTC
once | TRBJ2-1 | TRBV19 | . | CASSIESWNEQFF | TGTGCCAGTAGTATCGAGTCTTGGAATGAGCAGTTCTTC
. | TRBJ1-4 | TRBV11-2 | . | CASSSSDSNNEKLFF | TGTGCCAGCAGCTCCTCGGACAGTAATAATGAAAAACTGTTTTTT
. | TRBJ1-2 | TRBV27 | . | CASGRTGGRGYTF | TGTGCCAGCGGAAGGACGGGGGGGCGCGGCTACACCTTC
. | TRBJ1-6 | TRBV6-4 | . | CASSDSGGAPLHF | TGTGCCAGCAGTGACTCGGGGGGGGCACCCCTCCACTTT
few | TRBJ2-3 | TRBV9 | . | CASSVGPTSTDTQYF | TGTGCCAGCAGCGTAGGGCCGACTAGCACAGATACGCAGTATTTT
once | TRBJ2-1 | TRBV6-5 | TRBD2 | CASSRLAGALNEQFF | TGTGCCAGCAGTCGCCTAGCGGGGGCATTAAATGAGCAGTTCTTC
. | TRBJ1-2 | TRBV4-2 | . | CASSQLEDYTF | TGTGCCAGCAGCCAATTAGAGGACTACACCTTC
. | TRBJ1-2 | TRBV28 | TRBD1 | CASSSPGGQGVIGYGYTF | TGTGCCAGCAGTTCCCCGGGGGGACAGGGGGTGATTGGCTATGGCTACACCTTC
. | TRBJ1-5 | TRBV5-6 | . | CASSVRGARDQPQHF | TGTGCCAGCAGCGTCCGGGGGGCACGGGATCAGCCCCAGCATTTT
. | TRBJ1-2 | TRBV27 | TRBD1 | CASRPTGGSSGYTF | TGTGCCAGCAGACCGACAGGGGGCAGTTCTGGCTACACCTTC
few | TRBJ2-7 | TRBV6-5 | . | CASSLTGSYEQYF | TGTGCCAGCAGTCTGACAGGTTCCTACGAGCAGTACTTC
. | TRBJ2-3 | TRBV2 | TRBD2 | CASSGRELATTDTQYF | TGTGCCAGCAGTGGAAGGGAACTAGCGACCACAGATACGCAGTATTTT
. | TRBJ1-5 | TRBV18 | . | CASSSLGNQPQHF | TGTGCCAGCTCATCTCTCGGCAATCAGCCCCAGCATTTT
. | TRBJ1-3 | TRBV7-2 | . | CASSFRSLSGNTIYF | TGTGCCAGCAGCTTCCGTTCCCTCTCTGGAAACACCATATATTTT
. | TRBJ1-3 | TRBV5-1 | . | CASSLDGGNTIYF | TGCGCCAGCAGCTTGGACGGCGGGAACACCATATATTTT
once | TRBJ1-5 | TRBV6-1 | . | CASSGSTNPGNQPQHF | TGTGCCAGCAGTGGCTCGACAAATCCGGGCAATCAGCCCCAGCATTTT
. | TRBJ1-3 | TRBV7-6 | TRBD1 | CASSLGPGTGVGAGNTIYF | TGTGCCAGCAGCTTAGGTCCCGGGACAGGGGTCGGCGCTGGAAACACCATATATTTT
. | TRBJ1-4 | TRBV27 | . | CASSLAAGAGGKLFF | TGTGCCAGCAGTTTAGCAGCGGGGGCTGGGGGAAAACTGTTTTTT
once | TRBJ2-7 | TRBV15 | . | CATLVPGTYEQYF | TGTGCCACCCTAGTTCCAGGGACCTACGAGCAGTACTTC
. | TRBJ1-3 | TRBV14 | . | CASSQENRPLQYGFSGNTIYF | TGTGCCAGCAGCCAAGAGAACAGACCCCTTCAATACGGATTTTCTGGAAACACCATATATTTT
once | TRBJ1-2 | TRBV24-1 | . | CATSDPIKQVNGYTF | TGTGCCACCAGTGATCCGATCAAACAGGTTAATGGCTACACCTTC
. | TRBJ1-1 | TRBV18 | TRBD1 | CASSPRQGVDTEAFF | TGTGCCAGCTCACCACGACAGGGGGTAGATACTGAAGCTTTCTTT
. | TRBJ2-3 | TRBV30 | TRBD2 | CAVRLAGVTDTQYF | TGTGCCGTCCGACTAGCGGGAGTCACAGATACGCAGTATTTT
. | TRBJ2-5 | TRBV19 | . | CASIRQLLQETQYF | TGTGCCAGTATCCGACAGCTCCTCCAAGAGACCCAGTACTTC
. | TRBJ2-1 | TRBV6-2/TRBV6-3 | TRBD2 | CASSSTRTSGRAYNEQFF | TGTGCCAGCAGTTCCACTCGGACTAGCGGGAGGGCGTACAATGAGCAGTTCTTC
once | TRBJ1-1 | TRBV29-1 | . | CSVSTPGTEAFF | TGCAGCGTAAGCACGCCGGGGACTGAAGCTTTCTTT
. | TRBJ1-2 | TRBV5-6 | . | CASSFLSEINYGYTF | TGTGCCAGCAGCTTTCTGTCAGAAATTAACTATGGCTACACCTTC
. | TRBJ2-3 | TRBV7-6 | TRBD2 | CASSLAQREGGTDTQYF | TGTGCCAGCAGCTTGGCCCAGCGGGAGGGGGGTACAGATACGCAGTATTTT
. | TRBJ1-1 | TRBV6-5 | TRBD1 | CASSDSTGANTEAFF | TGTGCCAGCAGTGACTCGACAGGGGCCAACACTGAAGCTTTCTTT
. | TRBJ2-5 | TRBV7-2 | TRBD1 | CASSSDRGRETQYF | TGTGCCAGCAGCTCCGACAGGGGGAGAGAGACCCAGTACTTC
. | TRBJ1-1 | TRBV2 | . | CASKKGAGRTSEAFF | TGTGCCAGCAAAAAAGGGGCAGGACGGACCTCGGAAGCTTTCTTT
. | TRBJ1-6 | TRBV24-1 | . | CATSDSQGSSYNSPLHF | TGTGCCACCAGTGATTCCCAAGGGAGCTCCTATAATTCACCCCTCCACTTT
. | TRBJ2-1 | TRBV24-1 | TRBD2 | CATSKTSGAYNEQFF | TGTGCCACCAGTAAGACTAGCGGGGCCTACAATGAGCAGTTCTTC
. | TRBJ1-2 | TRBV6-1 | TRBD1 | CASSERWDSYGYTF | TGTGCCAGCAGTGAAAGGTGGGACAGCTATGGCTACACCTTC
. | TRBJ2-7 | TRBV28 | TRBD1 | CASSKGQAVDEQYF | TGTGCCAGCAGCAAAGGACAGGCCGTGGACGAGCAGTACTTC
. | TRBJ2-1 | TRBV12-3/TRBV12-4 | . | CASSNAGYEQFF | TGTGCCAGCAGTAACGCGGGCTATGAGCAGTTCTTC
. | TRBJ2-3 | TRBV6-5 | . | CASSRGGGRSDTQYF | TGTGCCAGCAGTAGGGGCGGGGGCCGGTCAGATACGCAGTATTTT
. | TRBJ1-2 | TRBV2 | . | CASSVERIAYGYTF | TGTGCCAGCAGTGTAGAGAGGATAGCTTATGGCTACACCTTC
once | TRBJ1-2 | TRBV9 | . | CASSNLQASNYGYTF | TGTGCCAGCAGTAATCTCCAGGCCTCTAACTATGGCTACACCTTC
once | TRBJ1-1 | TRBV3-1/TRBV3-2 | TRBD1 | CASSHGDSKMNTEAFF | TGTGCCAGCAGCCACGGGGACAGCAAGATGAACACTGAAGCTTTCTTT
. | TRBJ2-1 | TRBV6-4 | . | CASSGPMSGYNEQFF | TGTGCCAGCAGTGGCCCTATGAGCGGATACAATGAGCAGTTCTTC
. | TRBJ1-4 | TRBV5-1 | . | CASSSSSTNEKLFF | TGCGCCAGCAGCTCTTCGTCAACTAATGAAAAACTGTTTTTT
. | TRBJ1-5 | TRBV7-5 | . | CARSPATWRTCSGQPQHF | TGTGCCAGAAGCCCCGCGACGTGGAGGACGTGTAGTGGTCAGCCCCAGCATTTT
. | TRBJ1-5 | TRBV19 | . | CASSIRPGLSNQPQHF | TGTGCCAGTAGTATTAGGCCAGGGCTTAGCAATCAGCCCCAGCATTTT